This record concerns one T cell receptor beta chain sequence. Its antigen remains unidentified. These data originate in a study of T-cell reconstitution after alpha-beta-depleted transplantation in children. Preparation of the TCRbeta library used unique molecular identifiers. Using its own MiXCR run on the PCR reads, TCRdb lists one record per CDR3 protein. The table lists about 590,000 distinct CDR3 sequences, over 10% of them singletons, with 2% to 2.5% in the top ten. Whole-study results and caveats: One year post-transplant, T-cell counts and diversity were largely derived from T cells produced anew. Two months or so post-transplant, alpha-beta T cells reportedly derived from several hundred expanded graft clones. Surviving recipient T cells and thymic progenitors produced the high day-60 TCRbeta diversity seen in some patients.

Germline CDR1 is MNHNS and CDR2 is SASEGT. Trimming removed 4 bases from V and 7 bases from J, with 5 bases in between. The CDR3 length is 12 residues. Sequencing used PBMCs, mostly from graft donor cells, obtained 360 days after TCRalphabeta/CD19-depleted stem cell transplant. The sequence derives from a male patient between 10 and 17 years old who had a stem cell transplant for acute myeloid leukemia, so the T cells may come from the graft donor. The rearrangement uses TRBV6-1 and TRBJ1-6; no clear D gene. The CDR3 is CASSVRNSPLHF. The CDR3 DNA sequence: TGTGCCAGCAGTGTGCGAAATTCACCCCTCCACTTT.